This is a list of T cell receptor beta chains from one sample in a study of blood T cell repertoires in COVID-19. Assay: immunoSEQ multiplex PCR; the TCRdb copy retains only in-frame clones and omits some. The repertoire holds roughly 80,000 clones, with 86% as singletons. The sequenced sample consisted of peripheral blood. All receptors come from an elderly man in a cohort sampled during active COVID-19. Both conserved end residues are part of each CDR3. A D gene is named only where the DNA matches it firmly. Clone size is shown for a subset of rows, as once, few, many or a class of expanded clone.

TRBJ1-5 NA TRBV25-1 few TGTGCCAGCAGTGAAAGCTATAGCAATCAGCCCCAGCATTTT CASSESYSNQPQHF
TRBJ2-3 NA TRBV7-9 NA TGTGCCAGCAGCTTTTATGCTACCACAGATACGCAGTATTTT CASSFYATTDTQYF
TRBJ1-1 NA TRBV5-4 few TGTGCCAGCAGCCCCTCTACAGGGAAGAACACTGAAGCTTTCTTT CASSPSTGKNTEAFF
TRBJ2-3 NA TRBV19 NA TGTGCCAGTAGTATAACGGGGTCTAGCACAGATACGCAGTATTTT CASSITGSSTDTQYF
TRBJ1-2 NA TRBV28 NA TGTGCCAGCAGTTTGCCAGGAAACTATGGCTACACCTTC CASSLPGNYGYTF
TRBJ1-2 NA TRBV6-5 NA TGTGCCAGCAGTTCAGACTATGGCTACACCTTC CASSSDYGYTF
TRBJ1-2 NA TRBV3-1/TRBV3-2 NA TGTGCCAGCAGCCAACGGGAGGATGGCTACACCTTC CASSQREDGYTF
TRBJ2-6 NA TRBV7-9 NA TGTGCCAGCAGCTTGGCCGGGGCCAACGTCCTGACTTTC CASSLAGANVLTF
TRBJ2-1 TRBD2 TRBV5-1 once TGCGCCAGTAATAGCGGGGGGGCCGGCAATGAGCAGTTCTTC CASNSGGAGNEQFF
TRBJ2-6 TRBD1 TRBV19 NA TGTGCCAGTCTTCCGACTCCGGGACAGGGAATCTCTGGGGCCAACGTCCTGACTTTC CASLPTPGQGISGANVLTF
TRBJ2-7 TRBD2 TRBV7-9 few TGTGCCAGCAGCCGGACTAGCGGGGGTTACAGCTCCTACGAGCAGTACTTC CASSRTSGGYSSYEQYF
TRBJ2-3 NA TRBV5-1 NA TGCGCCAGCAGCTCGGGGGGCACAGATACGCAGTATTTT CASSSGGTDTQYF
TRBJ1-5 NA TRBV6-6 NA TGTGCCAGCAGTAAGGACAGTTACAATCAGCCCCAGCATTTT CASSKDSYNQPQHF
TRBJ2-1 NA TRBV4-1 NA TGCGCCAGCAGCCCCAAACTCGCGGCGGGGGCCAATGAGCAGTTCTTC CASSPKLAAGANEQFF
TRBJ1-1 NA TRBV4-1 NA TGCGCCAGCAGCCAAAGGGTTTTGGGGGGAGGCACTGAAGCTTTCTTT CASSQRVLGGGTEAFF
TRBJ1-5 TRBD1 TRBV7-6 NA TGTGCCAGCAGCTGGGACAGGGAAGGGCAGCCCCAGCATTTT CASSWDREGQPQHF
TRBJ2-1 TRBD2 TRBV5-1 NA TGCGCCAGCAGCTTGAATCTAGCGGGGCACAATGAGCAGTTCTTC CASSLNLAGHNEQFF
TRBJ2-1 TRBD2 TRBV7-2 NA TGTGCCAGCAACAGACTAACAACAGGACTAGCGGGGGTGGGTGAGCAGTTCTTC CASNRLTTGLAGVGEQFF
TRBJ1-1 NA TRBV5-4 NA TGTGCCAGCAGTACAGGACAGACCAACACTGAAGCTTTCTTT CASSTGQTNTEAFF
TRBJ2-3 TRBD1 TRBV5-5 NA TGTGCCAGCAGCTTGTGGGGACAGAACACAGATACGCAGTATTTT CASSLWGQNTDTQYF
TRBJ1-1 NA TRBV7-3 NA TGTGCCAGCAGCGGAACAGGGCAATACACTGAAGCTTTCTTT CASSGTGQYTEAFF
TRBJ1-2 NA TRBV9 NA TGTGCCAGCAGCCCGTCGCGGGGTGAGGATGGCTACACCTTC CASSPSRGEDGYTF
TRBJ1-2 NA TRBV12-3/TRBV12-4 NA TGTGCCAGCAGTCGCGCCGATGGCTACACCTTC CASSRADGYTF
TRBJ1-4 TRBD1 TRBV6-1 NA TGTGCCAGCAGTGGAAAATCACAGGGGGCTCTTGAAAAACTGTTTTTT CASSGKSQGALEKLFF
TRBJ2-7 TRBD1 TRBV4-3 NA TGCGCCAGCAGCCAAGTTTGGGACAGCGTTTCCTACGAGCAGTACTTC CASSQVWDSVSYEQYF
TRBJ1-1 TRBD1 TRBV10-2 NA TGCGCCACGGGACAGGGTAGGAAGGATGGAGCTTTCTTT CATGQGRKDGAFF
TRBJ2-1 NA TRBV10-2 once TGCGCCAGCAAAGGGGTTAACTACAATGAGCAGTTCTTC CASKGVNYNEQFF
TRBJ2-1 TRBD2 TRBV7-8 once TGTGCCAGCAGCTTGGGGCTAGCGGAAATCAATGAGCAGTTCTTC CASSLGLAEINEQFF
TRBJ2-5 TRBD2 TRBV3-1/TRBV3-2 NA TGTGCCAGCAGCCAAGAGGGGACTAGAATCCAAGAGACCCAGTACTTC CASSQEGTRIQETQYF
TRBJ1-3 NA TRBV9 few TGTGCCAGCAGCGTAGCTTCGTCACAGTCAATTGGGGGAAACACCATATATTTT CASSVASSQSIGGNTIYF
TRBJ1-5 NA TRBV2 NA TGTGCCAGCACCGGGGGCGGGGGCGGACAGCCCCAGCATTTT CASTGGGGGQPQHF
TRBJ2-7 NA TRBV18 NA TGTGCCAGCTCACAGCCGGGAGCCTACGAGCAGTACTTC CASSQPGAYEQYF
TRBJ1-4 NA TRBV29-1 NA TGCAGCGTCGAGAAAGCGGGGGAGGAGACTAATGAAAAACTGTTTTTT CSVEKAGEETNEKLFF
TRBJ2-2 TRBD2 TRBV9 NA TGTGCCAGCAGCTTCGGAGCGGGGGAATCCGGGGAGCTGTTTTTT CASSFGAGESGELFF
TRBJ2-2 TRBD2 TRBV9 once TGTGCCAGCAGCCCCAGACCGACTAGCGGGGGGGCCGATGACACCGGGGAGCTGTTTTTT CASSPRPTSGGADDTGELFF
TRBJ2-7 TRBD2 TRBV7-2 NA TGTGCCAGCAGCTTAAGGGATAGGGCGGGGGGTGACGAGCAGTACTTC CASSLRDRAGGDEQYF
TRBJ2-1 NA TRBV7-2 NA TGTGCCAGCAGCCCAGGGAGGGCAGGGGGCTATGAGCAGTTCTTC CASSPGRAGGYEQFF
TRBJ1-5 TRBD1 TRBV6-6 NA TGTGCCAGCAGTCATCCGGGACAGGGAACGAGCAATCAGCCCCAGCATTTT CASSHPGQGTSNQPQHF
TRBJ2-3 NA TRBV28 once TGTGCCAGCAGAGGGACACAACAGGTGGATACGCAGTATTTT CASRGTQQVDTQYF
TRBJ1-2 NA TRBV6-1 NA TGTGCCAGCAGTGAAAGCGGCAGACGGCCTAACTATGGCTACACCTTC CASSESGRRPNYGYTF
TRBJ2-2 TRBD1 TRBV5-6 NA TGTGCCAGCAGCGTTAGGGACAGGAACACCGGGGAGCTGTTTTTT CASSVRDRNTGELFF
TRBJ1-5 NA TRBV3-1/TRBV3-2 once TGTGCCAGCAGCCAAGCCAGGGTGGGACAGCCCCAGCATTTT CASSQARVGQPQHF
TRBJ2-5 TRBD1 TRBV5-1 NA TGCGCCAGCAGCTTGGCCGGGACAGGGGAGGAGACCCAGTACTTC CASSLAGTGEETQYF